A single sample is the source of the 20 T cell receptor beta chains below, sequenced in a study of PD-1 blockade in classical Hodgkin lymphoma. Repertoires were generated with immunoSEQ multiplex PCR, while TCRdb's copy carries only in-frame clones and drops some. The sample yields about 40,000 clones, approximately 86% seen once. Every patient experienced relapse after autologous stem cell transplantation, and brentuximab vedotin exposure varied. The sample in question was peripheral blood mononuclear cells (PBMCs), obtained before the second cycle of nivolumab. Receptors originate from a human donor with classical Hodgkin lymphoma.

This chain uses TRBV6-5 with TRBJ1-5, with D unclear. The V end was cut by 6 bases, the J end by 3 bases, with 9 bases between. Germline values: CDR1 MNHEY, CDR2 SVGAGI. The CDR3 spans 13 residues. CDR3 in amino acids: CASSYSINQPQHF. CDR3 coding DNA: TGTGCCAGCAGCTACAGCATCAATCAGCCCCAGCATTTT.

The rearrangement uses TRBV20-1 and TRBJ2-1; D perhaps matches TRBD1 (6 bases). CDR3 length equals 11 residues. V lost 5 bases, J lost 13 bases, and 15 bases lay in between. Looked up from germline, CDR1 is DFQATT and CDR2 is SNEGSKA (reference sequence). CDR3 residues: CSAFRGERQFF. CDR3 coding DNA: TGCAGTGCTTTCAGGGGAGAGAGACAGTTCTTC.

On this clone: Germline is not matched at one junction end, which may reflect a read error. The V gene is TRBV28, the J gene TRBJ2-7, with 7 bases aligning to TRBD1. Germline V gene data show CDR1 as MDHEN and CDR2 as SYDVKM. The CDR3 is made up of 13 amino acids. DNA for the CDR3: TGTGCCAGCAGTTTAGCTCATCTAGGACAGGCGAACTTC. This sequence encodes CASSLAHLGQANF.

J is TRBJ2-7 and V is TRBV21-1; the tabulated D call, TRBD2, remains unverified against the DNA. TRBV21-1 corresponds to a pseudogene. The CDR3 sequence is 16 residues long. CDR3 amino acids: CASSNPREGGLDEQYF. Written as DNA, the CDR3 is TGTGCCAGCAGCAACCCGAGGGAGGGGGGCTTGGACGAGCAGTACTTC.

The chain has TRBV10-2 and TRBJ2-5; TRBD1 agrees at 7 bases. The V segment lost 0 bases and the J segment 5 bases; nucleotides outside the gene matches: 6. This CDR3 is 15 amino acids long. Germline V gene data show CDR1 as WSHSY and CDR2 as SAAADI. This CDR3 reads CASSESRTGRETQYF. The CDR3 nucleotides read TGCGCCAGCAGTGAGTCCCGGACAGGCCGGGAGACCCAGTACTTC.

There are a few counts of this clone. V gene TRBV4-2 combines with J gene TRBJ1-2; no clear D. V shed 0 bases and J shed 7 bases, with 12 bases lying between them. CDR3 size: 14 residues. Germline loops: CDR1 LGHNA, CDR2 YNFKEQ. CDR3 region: CASSQDPAMGGYTF. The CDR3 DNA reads TGTGCCAGCAGCCAAGATCCAGCCATGGGTGGCTACACCTTC.

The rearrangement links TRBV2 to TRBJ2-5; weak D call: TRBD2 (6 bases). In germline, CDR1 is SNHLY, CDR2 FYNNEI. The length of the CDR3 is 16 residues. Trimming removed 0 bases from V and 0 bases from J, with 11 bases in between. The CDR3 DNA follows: TGTGCCAGCAGTGAAGCGCGGCTAGCGTACCAAGAGACCCAGTACTTC. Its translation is CASSEARLAYQETQYF.

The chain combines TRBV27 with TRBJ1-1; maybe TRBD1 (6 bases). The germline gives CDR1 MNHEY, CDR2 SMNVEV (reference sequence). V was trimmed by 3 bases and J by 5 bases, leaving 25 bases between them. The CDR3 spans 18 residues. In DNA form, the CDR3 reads TGTGCCAGCAGTTTTCTTCGGCCAGGGGCCCTAAGAGGGACTGAAGCTTTCTTT. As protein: CASSFLRPGALRGTEAFF.

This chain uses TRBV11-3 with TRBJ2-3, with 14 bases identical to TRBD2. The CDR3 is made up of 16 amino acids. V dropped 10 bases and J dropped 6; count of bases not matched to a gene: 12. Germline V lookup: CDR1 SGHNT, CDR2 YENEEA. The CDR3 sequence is CATTRPGLAGDDTQYF. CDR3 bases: TGTGCCACCACGCGGCCGGGACTAGCGGGAGATGATACGCAGTATTTT.

The CDR3 region is CASSRSLLGAYGYTF. The CDR3 nucleotides are TGTGCCAGCAGTCGATCCTTACTCGGAGCCTATGGCTACACCTTC. The gene calls are TRBV28 and TRBJ1-2; D unclear. Germline-derived CDR1 and CDR2 are MDHEN and SYDVKM. Trimming pared 5 bases from V and 4 bases from J, leaving 17 bases between. This CDR3 region has 15 residues.

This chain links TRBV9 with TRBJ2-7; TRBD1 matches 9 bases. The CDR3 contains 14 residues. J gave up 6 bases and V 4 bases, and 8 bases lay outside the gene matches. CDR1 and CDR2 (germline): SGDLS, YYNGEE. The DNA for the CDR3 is TGTGCCAGCAGCCCCCCCGGACAGGGGTTCGAGCAGTACTTC. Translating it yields CASSPPGQGFEQYF.

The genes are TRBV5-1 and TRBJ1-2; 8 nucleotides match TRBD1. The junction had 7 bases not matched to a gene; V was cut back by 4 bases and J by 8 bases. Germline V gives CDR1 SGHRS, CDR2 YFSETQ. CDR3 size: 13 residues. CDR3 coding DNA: TGCGCCAGCAGCATAGGGACAGGCGAGGGCTACACCTTC. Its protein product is CASSIGTGEGYTF.

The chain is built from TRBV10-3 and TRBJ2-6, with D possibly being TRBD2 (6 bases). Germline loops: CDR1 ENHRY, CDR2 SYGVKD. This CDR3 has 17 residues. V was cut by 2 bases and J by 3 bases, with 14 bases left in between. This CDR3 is CAISERNGGIGANVLTF. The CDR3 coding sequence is TGTGCCATCAGTGAGCGGAATGGCGGGATTGGGGCCAACGTCCTGACTTTC.

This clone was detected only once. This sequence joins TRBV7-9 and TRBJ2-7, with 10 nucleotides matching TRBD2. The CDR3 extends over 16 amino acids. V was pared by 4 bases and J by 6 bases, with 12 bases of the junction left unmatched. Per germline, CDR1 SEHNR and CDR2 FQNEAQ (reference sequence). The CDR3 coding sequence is TGTGCCAGCAGCTCAGTCTTCCTAGCGGGAGTTAGCGAGCAGTACTTC. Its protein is CASSSVFLAGVSEQYF.

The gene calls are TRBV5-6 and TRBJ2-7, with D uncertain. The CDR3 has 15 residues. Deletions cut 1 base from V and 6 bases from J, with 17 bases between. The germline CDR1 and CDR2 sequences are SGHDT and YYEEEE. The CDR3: CASSLSPALGGEQYF. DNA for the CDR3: TGTGCCAGCAGCTTGTCTCCGGCCTTAGGCGGCGAGCAGTACTTC.

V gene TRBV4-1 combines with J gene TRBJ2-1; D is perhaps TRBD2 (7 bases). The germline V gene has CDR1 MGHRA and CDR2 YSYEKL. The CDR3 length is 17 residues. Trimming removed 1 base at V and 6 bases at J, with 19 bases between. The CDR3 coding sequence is TGCGCCAGCAGCCAAGCTGGGGGCGCGGGAGCCTCCAATGAGCAGTTCTTC. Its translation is CASSQAGGAGASNEQFF.

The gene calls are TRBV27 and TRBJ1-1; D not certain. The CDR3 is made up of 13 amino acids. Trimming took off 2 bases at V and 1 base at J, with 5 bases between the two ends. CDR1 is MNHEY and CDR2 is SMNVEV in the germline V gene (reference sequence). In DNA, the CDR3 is TGTGCCAGCAGTTTACGGCAGAACACTGAAGCTTTCTTT. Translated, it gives CASSLRQNTEAFF.

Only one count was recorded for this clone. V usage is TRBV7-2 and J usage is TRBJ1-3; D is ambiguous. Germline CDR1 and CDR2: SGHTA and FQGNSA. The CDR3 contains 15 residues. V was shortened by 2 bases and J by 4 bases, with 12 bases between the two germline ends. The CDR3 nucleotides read TGTGCCAGCAGCTTACGTATCTCGAGCGGAAACACCATATATTTT. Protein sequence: CASSLRISSGNTIYF.

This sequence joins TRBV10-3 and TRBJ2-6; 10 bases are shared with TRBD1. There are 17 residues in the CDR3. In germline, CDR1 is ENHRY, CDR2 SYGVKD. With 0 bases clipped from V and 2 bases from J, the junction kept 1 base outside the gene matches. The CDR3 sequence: CAISESDRGPGANVLTF. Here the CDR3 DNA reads TGTGCCATCAGTGAGTCCGACAGGGGGCCTGGGGCCAACGTCCTGACTTTC.

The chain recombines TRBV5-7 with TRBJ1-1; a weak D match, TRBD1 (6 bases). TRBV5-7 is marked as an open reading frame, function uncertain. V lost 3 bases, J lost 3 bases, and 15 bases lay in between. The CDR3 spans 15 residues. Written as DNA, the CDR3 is TGTGCCAGCAGCTCCTGGGGGCGGGGTTACACTGAAGCTTTCTTT. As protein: CASSSWGRGYTEAFF.